This is a list of T cell receptor beta chains from one sample in a study of cytomegalovirus exposure and HLA in healthy donors. The repertoire was sequenced with immunoSEQ multiplex PCR; TCRdb's copy has only in-frame clones and lacks some. The sample lists approximately 170,000 clones; roughly 89% were seen once. Sequences were obtained from PBMCs. These receptors all stem from a woman under 30 in good health and CMV-seropositive. The conserved cysteine and the conserved F or W are not part of the CDR3 here. A D gene is named only where the DNA matches it firmly. A row's size may be missing; if present it is once, few, many or a size class.

length	D	size	V	J	CDR3
12	NA	NA	TRBV4-1	TRBJ1-5	ASSQDRSRSPQH
13	NA	once	TRBV4-1	TRBJ1-5	ASSQEMRRNQPQH
12	TRBD1	NA	TRBV5-1	TRBJ1-4	ASSPDRAGEKLF
13	TRBD2	few	TRBV28	TRBJ2-7	ASSLTAGGGLEQY
10	TRBD1	NA	TRBV10-3	TRBJ1-5	AISRGDQPQH
14	TRBD1	NA	TRBV5-1	TRBJ1-2	ASSLEGTGGAYGYT
11	TRBD1	NA	TRBV9	TRBJ2-1	ASSLGTGFEQF
13	TRBD1	NA	TRBV2	TRBJ2-7	ASRDTGGTNYEQY
13	TRBD1	NA	TRBV18	TRBJ1-3	ASSPVTGAGNTIY
12	NA	NA	TRBV11-2	TRBJ2-7	ASSLGGVRNEQY
13	NA	NA	TRBV7-8	TRBJ1-2	ASSPTGKANYGYT
13	NA	NA	TRBV6-5	TRBJ2-7	ASSYSGQNPYEQY
13	TRBD1	NA	TRBV5-6	TRBJ2-3	ASSETGTVTDTQY
13	TRBD1	once	TRBV23-1	TRBJ2-1	ASSPTGVYYNEQF
15	TRBD2	NA	TRBV5-5	TRBJ2-7	ASSLRFRREGSYEQY
12	TRBD1	NA	TRBV10-3	TRBJ2-5	AISDPDRGETQY
14	TRBD1	NA	TRBV28	TRBJ2-3	ASSFWTGGGSDTQY
12	NA	NA	TRBV27	TRBJ2-7	ASSASRETYEQY
13	NA	NA	TRBV15	TRBJ2-7	ATSRGKGDTYEQY
13	TRBD1	once	TRBV15	TRBJ1-1	ATSRIGAGGTEAF
14	NA	NA	TRBV5-1	TRBJ1-1	ASSLVAGALNTEAF
12	NA	once	TRBV27	TRBJ1-4	ASSSLRRNEKLF
12	NA	NA	TRBV7-2	TRBJ2-1	ASSLELRYNEQF
11	TRBD1	NA	TRBV5-6	TRBJ1-2	ASSYRTGEGYT
14	NA	NA	TRBV28	TRBJ2-5	ASSLYRELDQETQY
15	TRBD1	NA	TRBV2	TRBJ2-7	ASSEAVFTGGTYEQY
12	NA	NA	TRBV19	TRBJ1-1	ASTSGSQNTEAF
11	NA	NA	TRBV5-1	TRBJ2-3	ASRDSPGDTQY
12	TRBD1	NA	TRBV6-5	TRBJ1-2	ASGLRDRASWPT
10	NA	NA	TRBV28	TRBJ1-4	ASSFSNEKLF
13	NA	NA	TRBV7-3	TRBJ1-1	ASSLVPGAVSEAF
11	TRBD1	NA	TRBV7-2	TRBJ1-2	ASSPNRGGGYT